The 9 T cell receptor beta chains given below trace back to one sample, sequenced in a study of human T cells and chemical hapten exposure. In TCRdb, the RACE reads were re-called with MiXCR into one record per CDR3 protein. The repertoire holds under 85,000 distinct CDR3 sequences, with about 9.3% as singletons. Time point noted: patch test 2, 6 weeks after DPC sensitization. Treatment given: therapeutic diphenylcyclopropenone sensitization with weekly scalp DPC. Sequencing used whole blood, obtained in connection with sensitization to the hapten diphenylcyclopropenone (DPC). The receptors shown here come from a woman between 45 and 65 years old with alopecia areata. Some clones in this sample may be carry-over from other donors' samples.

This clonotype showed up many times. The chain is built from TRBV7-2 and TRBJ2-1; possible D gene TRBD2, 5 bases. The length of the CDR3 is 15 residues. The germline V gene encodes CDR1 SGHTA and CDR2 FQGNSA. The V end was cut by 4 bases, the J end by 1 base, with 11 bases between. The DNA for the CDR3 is TGTGCCAGCAGCTCAAAGCCGGGGTCCTACAATGAGCAGTTCTTC. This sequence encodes CASSSKPGSYNEQFF.

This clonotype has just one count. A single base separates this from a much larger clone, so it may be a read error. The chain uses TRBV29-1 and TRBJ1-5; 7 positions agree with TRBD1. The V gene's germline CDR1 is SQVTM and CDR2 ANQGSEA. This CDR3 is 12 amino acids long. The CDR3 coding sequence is TGCAGCGTCGGACAGGACAATCTGCCCCAGCATTTT. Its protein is CSVGQDNLPQHF. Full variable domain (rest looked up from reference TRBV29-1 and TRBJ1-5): SAVISQKPSRDICQRGTSLTIQCQVDSQVTMMFWYRQQPGQSLTLIATANQGSEATYESGFVIDKFPISRPNLTFSTLTVSNMSPEDSSIYLCSVGQDNLPQHFGDGTRLSIL.

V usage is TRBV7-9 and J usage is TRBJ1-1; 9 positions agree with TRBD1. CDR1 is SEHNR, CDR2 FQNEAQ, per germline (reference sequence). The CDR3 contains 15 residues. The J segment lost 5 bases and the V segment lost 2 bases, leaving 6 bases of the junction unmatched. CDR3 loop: CASSLSRTGVTEAFF. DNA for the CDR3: TGTGCCAGCAGCTTATCCCGGACAGGGGTTACTGAAGCTTTCTTT.

DNA of the CDR3: TGTGCCAGCAGCGTCAGACAGGGAAGTACCGGGGAGCTGTTTTTT. Protein sequence: CASSVRQGSTGELFF. V is TRBV11-3 and J is TRBJ2-2, with 7 bases lining up with TRBD1. The J segment lost 5 bases and the V segment lost 5 bases, leaving 8 bases of the junction unmatched. Germline V lookup: CDR1 SGHNT, CDR2 YENEEA. The CDR3 totals 15 residues.

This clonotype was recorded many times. The CDR3 DNA is TGTGCCAGCTCCGCCCCCCGGCTGAAGCTTGAGCAGTTCTTC. It yields the protein CASSAPRLKLEQFF. The chain is built from TRBV12-3 or TRBV12-4 and TRBJ2-1; D is ambiguous. V shed 8 bases and J shed 9 bases, with 20 bases lying between them. The CDR3 extends over 14 amino acids.

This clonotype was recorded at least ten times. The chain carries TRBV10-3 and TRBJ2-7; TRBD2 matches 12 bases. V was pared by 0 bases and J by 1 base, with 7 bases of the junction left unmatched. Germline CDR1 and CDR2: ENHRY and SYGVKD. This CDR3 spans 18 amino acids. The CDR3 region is CAISESGTSGRYSYEQYF. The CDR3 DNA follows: TGTGCCATCAGTGAGTCCGGGACTAGCGGGCGTTATTCCTACGAGCAGTACTTC.

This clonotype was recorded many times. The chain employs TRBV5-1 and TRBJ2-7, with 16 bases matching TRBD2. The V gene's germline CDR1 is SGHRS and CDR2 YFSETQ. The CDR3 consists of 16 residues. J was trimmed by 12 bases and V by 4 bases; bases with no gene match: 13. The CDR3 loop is CASSDLGTSGREQRYF. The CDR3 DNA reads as TGCGCCAGCAGCGACCTTGGGACTAGCGGGAGGGAGCAACGGTACTTC. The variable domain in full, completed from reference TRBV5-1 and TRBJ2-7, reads KAGVTQTPRYLIKTRGQQVTLSCSPISGHRSVSWYQQTPGQGLQFLFEYFSETQRNKGNFPGRFSGRQFSNSRSEMNVSTLELGDSALYLCASSDLGTSGREQRYFGPGTRLTVT.

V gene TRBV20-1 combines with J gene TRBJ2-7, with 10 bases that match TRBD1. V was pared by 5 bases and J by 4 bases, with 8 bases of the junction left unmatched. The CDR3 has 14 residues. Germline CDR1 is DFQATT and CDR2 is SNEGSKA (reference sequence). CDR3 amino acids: CSAVPGQGIYEQYF. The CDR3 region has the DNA TGCAGTGCTGTCCCGGGACAGGGGATTTACGAGCAGTACTTC.

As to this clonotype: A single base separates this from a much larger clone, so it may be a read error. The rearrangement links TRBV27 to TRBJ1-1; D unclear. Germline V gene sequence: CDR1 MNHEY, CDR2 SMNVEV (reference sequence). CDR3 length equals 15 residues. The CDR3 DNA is TGTACCAGCAGTTTATCGGGCACTTCGAACACTGAAGCTTTCTTT. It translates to CTSSLSGTSNTEAFF.